A selection of T cell receptor beta chains follows, all from one sample in a study of type 1 regulatory T cells. Their specific antigens are unknown. From the reads, TCRdb called clonotypes with MiXCR, one entry per CDR3 protein. The profile shows around 62,000 distinct CDR3 sequences, around 68% of them singletons. The specimen sequenced was cultured T cells, either the whole culture or a sorted T cell fraction (not recorded which). Every receptor here comes from a human donor in good health. Each CDR3 is given with its conserved first and last residue. Each record gives: V gene, J gene, CDR3 protein.

V: TRBV3-1
J: TRBJ2-3
CDR3: CASSQDNPPGLAGPTDTQYF

V: TRBV5-5
J: TRBJ2-4
CDR3: CASSLVTVAKNIQYF

V: TRBV20-1
J: TRBJ2-2
CDR3: CSAWGQGNTGELFF

V: TRBV4-1
J: TRBJ2-7
CDR3: CASSQDRTRGEQYF

V: TRBV30
J: TRBJ2-2
CDR3: CAWSPGQGRQVNTGELFF

V: TRBV20-1
J: TRBJ2-1
CDR3: CSARGGTSGHNEQFF

V: TRBV20-1
J: TRBJ2-7
CDR3: CSARDPTGTVSHEQYF

V: TRBV4-3
J: TRBJ2-1
CDR3: CASSQEGQGENEQFF

V: TRBV19
J: TRBJ1-3
CDR3: CASSIAGSGNTIYF

V: TRBV9
J: TRBJ2-7
CDR3: CASSAAPQGIFEQYF

V: TRBV20-1
J: TRBJ2-4
CDR3: CSAERRTSLTKNIQYF

V: TRBV12-3/TRBV12-4
J: TRBJ1-5
CDR3: CASSFSPSTLNSNQPQHF

V: TRBV16
J: TRBJ1-1
CDR3: CASSPLGVRSTEAFF

V: TRBV4-2
J: TRBJ2-7
CDR3: CASSQEGGRGSYEQYF

V: TRBV6-2/TRBV6-3
J: TRBJ1-5
CDR3: CASSYISGTVERPQHF

V: TRBV4-2
J: TRBJ2-7
CDR3: CASSQETSGSDYEQYF

V: TRBV7-3
J: TRBJ2-1
CDR3: CASSLSLANEQFF

V: TRBV11-1
J: TRBJ2-3
CDR3: CASSSLAGGPIDTQYF

V: TRBV6-5
J: TRBJ2-2
CDR3: CASRGQGLTGELFF

V: TRBV7-6
J: TRBJ2-1
CDR3: CASSQRGDEQFF

V: TRBV30
J: TRBJ2-1
CDR3: CASTETGQDEQFF

V: TRBV20-1
J: TRBJ1-3
CDR3: CSARDPGAGNTIYF

V: TRBV9
J: TRBJ2-5
CDR3: CASSVEAGGLRTQYF

V: TRBV5-1
J: TRBJ2-1
CDR3: CASSPRGTYNEQFF

V: TRBV6-5
J: TRBJ1-1
CDR3: CASSYGTGGNTEAFF

V: TRBV9
J: TRBJ2-5
CDR3: CASSDRTSGRGLETQYF

V: TRBV5-1
J: TRBJ2-7
CDR3: CASSLVGTSPYEQYF

V: TRBV6-2/TRBV6-3
J: TRBJ2-7
CDR3: CASRADSTYEQYF

V: TRBV11-2
J: TRBJ2-5
CDR3: CASSLYRGDQETQYF

V: TRBV7-6
J: TRBJ2-2
CDR3: CASSSSTAPTGELFF

V: TRBV5-1
J: TRBJ1-1
CDR3: CASRIQDVNTEAFF

V: TRBV5-1
J: TRBJ2-1
CDR3: CASSLVASPSSYNEQFF

V: TRBV5-1
J: TRBJ2-3
CDR3: CASSLTAGVSDTQYF

V: TRBV21-1
J: TRBJ2-1
CDR3: CASSKTKSSYNEQFF

V: TRBV27
J: TRBJ2-5
CDR3: CASSPRGAETQYF

V: TRBV5-1
J: TRBJ2-5
CDR3: CASSLGPEEGTETQYF

V: TRBV9
J: TRBJ2-3
CDR3: CASSVVSGQTDTQYF

V: TRBV7-2
J: TRBJ2-1
CDR3: CASSLPRDRGNEQFF

V: TRBV5-1
J: TRBJ2-5
CDR3: CASSAGTDPQETQYF

V: TRBV11-1
J: TRBJ2-5
CDR3: CASSSTGVRETQYF

V: TRBV5-1
J: TRBJ2-2
CDR3: CASSLDYGGELFF

V: TRBV4-3
J: TRBJ2-1
CDR3: CASSLGGRAWNEQFF

V: TRBV12-3/TRBV12-4
J: TRBJ2-1
CDR3: CASSYRTSGNTYNEQFF

V: TRBV5-1
J: TRBJ2-3
CDR3: CASSRPGLAGELTDTQYF

V: TRBV24-1
J: TRBJ2-7
CDR3: CATSGPTKGDSYEQYF

V: TRBV20-1
J: TRBJ2-2
CDR3: CSARHVNTGELFF

V: TRBV20-1
J: TRBJ1-5
CDR3: CSARDKDRTSYRHF

V: TRBV4-3
J: TRBJ2-7
CDR3: CASNQVAVGAYEQYF

V: TRBV10-2
J: TRBJ2-5
CDR3: CASRDRSGVQETQYF

V: TRBV18
J: TRBJ2-1
CDR3: CASSPPGLAGVREQFF

V: TRBV4-1
J: TRBJ2-2
CDR3: CASSQDSLAGSTGELFF

V: TRBV6-5
J: TRBJ1-5
CDR3: CASSYRGSSNQPQHF

V: TRBV7-8
J: TRBJ2-5
CDR3: CASSAWSGLAQTETQYF

V: TRBV20-1
J: TRBJ2-2
CDR3: CSARRGGEAGELFF

V: TRBV12-5
J: TRBJ2-1
CDR3: CASGLRSRLTQFF

V: TRBV19
J: TRBJ1-2
CDR3: CASSIVSENYGYTF

V: TRBV11-2
J: TRBJ2-1
CDR3: CASSPQWKSGLQFF